These T cell receptor beta chains were read from a single sample in a study of T cells in Graves' hyperthyroidism and ophthalmopathy. TCRdb re-analysed the multiplex PCR reads in MiXCR, keeping a single row per CDR3 protein. The sample has 200,000 to 250,000 distinct CDR3 sequences; 15% to 20% are singletons. Sequenced: blood. Source of these receptors: a man aged 45 to 65 with Graves' hyperthyroidism. CDR3s include the opening cysteine and the closing phenylalanine or tryptophan. The D gene is left open where the match is weak. Size values are once, few and many counts, or a class for expanded clones, and some rows have none.

abundance | d_gene | j_gene | v_gene | CDR3nt | CDR3aa
few | NA | TRBJ1-1 | TRBV6-1 | TGTGCCAGCAGTTTCCACGACAGACAGCCTGGAGCTTTCTTT | CASSFHDRQPGAFF
many | NA | TRBJ2-5 | TRBV11-3 | TGTGCCAGCAGCTTAGTGTCAGGGACCCAGTACTTC | CASSLVSGTQYF
many | NA | TRBJ2-1 | TRBV27 | TGTGCCAGCAGTCGACCCAATTACAATGAGCAGTTCTTC | CASSRPNYNEQFF
NA | NA | TRBJ1-5 | TRBV6-1 | TGTGCCAGCAGTGAATCCGGGATTTATCAGCCCCAGCATTTT | CASSESGIYQPQHF
many | NA | TRBJ2-1 | TRBV7-9 | TGTGCCAGCAGCTTGCCGGGACTCCCGAGCTCCTACAATGAGCAGTTCTTC | CASSLPGLPSSYNEQFF
NA | TRBD1 | TRBJ2-2 | TRBV9 | TGTGCCAGCAGCGGGCGAGACAGGGACACCGGGGAGCTGTTTTTT | CASSGRDRDTGELFF
NA | TRBD2 | TRBJ2-1 | TRBV20-1 | TGCAGTGCCCCCTACCCGGGACTAGTATACAATGAGCAGTTCTTC | CSAPYPGLVYNEQFF
many | NA | TRBJ2-1 | TRBV12-5 | TGTGCTAGTGGTTTGGTACAGTACCAGCGGAGCTCCTACAATGAGCAGTTCTTC | CASGLVQYQRSSYNEQFF
NA | TRBD1 | TRBJ1-1 | TRBV7-2 | TGTGCCAGCAGCTTACGCAGGGGGCTCGCTGAAGCTTTCTTT | CASSLRRGLAEAFF
many | TRBD1 | TRBJ1-1 | TRBV10-3 | TGTGCCATCAGGGGACAGGGGGGGAACACTGAAGCTTTCTTT | CAIRGQGGNTEAFF
NA | TRBD1 | TRBJ2-7 | TRBV5-1 | TGCGCCAGCAGCTTGGATCCGACAGGGGGCATCGAGCAGTACTTC | CASSLDPTGGIEQYF
few | TRBD1 | TRBJ2-7 | TRBV11-3 | TGTGCCAGCAGCTTAAGGGACAGGGGTCACGAGCAGTACTTC | CASSLRDRGHEQYF
many | NA | TRBJ2-3 | TRBV18 | TGTGCCAGCTCACCCCGAAGGCCAGATACGCAGTATTTT | CASSPRRPDTQYF
NA | TRBD2 | TRBJ2-7 | TRBV5-1 | TGCGCCAGCAGCACTGGCGGACTAGCGGGAGGACGCGAGCAGTACTTC | CASSTGGLAGGREQYF
many | NA | TRBJ1-2 | TRBV30 | TGTGCCTGGAGTCCTGGTGCAGGAACCTATGGCTACACCTTC | CAWSPGAGTYGYTF
few | TRBD2 | TRBJ2-3 | TRBV15 | TGTGCCACCAGCGACTGGAGGAGCGGGAGTAGGGCAGATACGCAGTATTTT | CATSDWRSGSRADTQYF
NA | TRBD1 | TRBJ1-1 | TRBV12-3/TRBV12-4 | TGTGCCAGCAGTTTTTTATACAGGGGGGACACTGAAGCTTTCTTT | CASSFLYRGDTEAFF
many | NA | TRBJ1-5 | TRBV4-1 | TGCGCCAGCAGCCCCAACTACAGGGCCTATCAGCCCCAGCATTTT | CASSPNYRAYQPQHF
many | NA | TRBJ2-7 | TRBV7-2 | TGTGCCAGCCTACCCCTTCCAGGGAGGTACGAGCAGTACTTC | CASLPLPGRYEQYF
NA | NA | TRBJ2-2 | TRBV7-6 | TGTGCCAGCAGCTTAGTATCCCATTCGGGCACCGGGGAGCTGTTTTTT | CASSLVSHSGTGELFF
many | TRBD1 | TRBJ2-7 | TRBV11-2 | TGTGCCAGCAGCTCCGTAAGACAGGGGACCTACGAGCAGTACTTC | CASSSVRQGTYEQYF
few | TRBD1 | TRBJ1-5 | TRBV12-3/TRBV12-4 | TGTGCCAGCAGTCTTACAGGGGGGCAATTGCCCCAGCATTTT | CASSLTGGQLPQHF
NA | NA | TRBJ2-3 | TRBV20-1 | TGCAGTGCTACCGGAACGAGGAGCACAGATACGCAGTATTTT | CSATGTRSTDTQYF
NA | TRBD2 | TRBJ2-5 | TRBV11-2 | TGTGCCAGCAGAAGTAGCGGGAGGGTGGGGGAGACCCAGTACTTC | CASRSSGRVGETQYF
NA | TRBD2 | TRBJ2-5 | TRBV29-1 | TGCGGCGGGAGGGCAGAGGAGACCCAGTACTTC | CGGRAEETQYF